Below, one T cell receptor (beta chain) is given with its context. Its antigen is undetermined. Donors were Caucasian adults residing in Nashville, Tennessee, USA. Trimming removed 3 bases from V and 0 bases from J; junction bases left unmatched: 5. Germline assignment: CDR1 ENHRY and CDR2 SYGVKD. The length of the CDR3 is 15 residues. The sample is drawn from a study of shared clonotypes between healthy human individuals. Points from the study as a whole: Donors were few, which limited the genetic and exposure-history diversity represented. About 5% of naive CD4 clonotypes were common to a few donors.

Every subset's genomic DNA went evenly onto several immunoSEQ plates. The assay was immunoSEQ multiplex PCR, and TCRdb's table has in-frame clones only and misses some. The sample records millions of clones, approximately 93% being singletons. The origin of this receptor is a man younger than 35 in good health. Some clones in this sample may be carry-over from other donors' samples. The material sequenced was naive CD4+ T cells from PBMCs. As for subset: CD45RA+ positively selected. The genes are TRBV10-3 and TRBJ2-7; 7 positions match TRBD1. The DNA for the CDR3 is TGTGCCATCAGTGAAGGGACAGTCAGCTCCTACGAGCAGTACTTC. It encodes CAISEGTVSSYEQYF.